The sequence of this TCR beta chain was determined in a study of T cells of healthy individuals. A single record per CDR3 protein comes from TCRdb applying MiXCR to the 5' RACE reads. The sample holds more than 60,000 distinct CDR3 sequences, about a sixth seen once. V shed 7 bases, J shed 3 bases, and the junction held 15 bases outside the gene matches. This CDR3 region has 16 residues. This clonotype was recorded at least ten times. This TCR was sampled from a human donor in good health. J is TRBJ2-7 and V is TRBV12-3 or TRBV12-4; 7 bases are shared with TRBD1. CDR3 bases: TGTGCCAGCACCCCTCAATTTGGGACAGACGTCTACGAGCAGTACTTC. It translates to CASTPQFGTDVYEQYF.